These T cell receptor beta chains were read from a single sample in a study of regulatory T cells in long-lasting Graves disease. Each CDR3 protein is one row after TCRdb ran MiXCR on the multiplex PCR reads. The table has 350,000 to 450,000 distinct CDR3 sequences, around 20% seen once. The sample consisted of peripheral blood mononuclear cells (PBMCs), taken when the disease was refractory, from a patient treated with antithyroid drugs. These receptors all come from a female donor with Graves disease. Both conserved end residues are part of each CDR3. Each record gives: D gene, V gene, J gene, clone size, CDR3 protein, CDR3 DNA. The D gene is left open where the match is weak. The size entry is marked missing in some rows and otherwise reads once, few, many or a size class.

D: -
V: TRBV2
J: TRBJ1-1
size: many
CDR3: CASSAETLNTEAFF
DNA: TGTGCCAGCAGTGCCGAGACCTTGAACACTGAAGCTTTCTTT

D: TRBD2
V: TRBV7-8
J: TRBJ2-1
size: -
CDR3: CASSTRLAGGRDEQFF
DNA: TGTGCCAGCAGCACCCGACTAGCGGGAGGTCGGGATGAGCAGTTCTTC

D: -
V: TRBV6-1
J: TRBJ1-5
size: many
CDR3: CASSEGGHQPQHF
DNA: TGTGCCAGCAGTGAAGGAGGACATCAGCCCCAGCATTTT

D: TRBD1
V: TRBV7-9
J: TRBJ1-1
size: -
CDR3: CASSYRGEDTEAFF
DNA: TGTGCCAGCAGCTACAGGGGAGAGGACACTGAAGCTTTCTTT

D: TRBD1
V: TRBV19
J: TRBJ1-1
size: -
CDR3: CASISDRDRGIVNTEAFF
DNA: TGTGCCAGTATCAGCGACCGGGACAGGGGGATTGTGAACACTGAAGCTTTCTTT

D: -
V: TRBV20-1
J: TRBJ1-2
size: few
CDR3: CSARNFGRGTGYGYTF
DNA: TGCAGTGCTAGGAACTTTGGAAGGGGGACGGGCTATGGCTACACCTTC

D: TRBD1
V: TRBV20-1
J: TRBJ2-5
size: -
CDR3: CSARYRGQETQYF
DNA: TGCAGTGCTAGGTACAGGGGGCAAGAGACCCAGTACTTC

D: TRBD1
V: TRBV2
J: TRBJ2-7
size: many
CDR3: CASTKDRASSYEQYF
DNA: TGTGCCAGCACCAAGGACAGGGCATCATCCTACGAGCAGTACTTC

D: -
V: TRBV28
J: TRBJ2-5
size: few
CDR3: CASSLAGEGTQYF
DNA: TGTGCCAGCAGTTTGGCAGGGGAAGGGACCCAGTACTTC

D: TRBD2
V: TRBV2
J: TRBJ2-5
size: many
CDR3: CASEGTSGRGETQYF
DNA: TGTGCCAGCGAAGGGACTAGCGGGAGGGGGGAGACCCAGTACTTC

D: TRBD1
V: TRBV9
J: TRBJ2-5
size: -
CDR3: CASSVAVDRETQYF
DNA: TGTGCCAGCAGCGTAGCTGTGGACAGGGAGACCCAGTACTTC

D: -
V: TRBV30
J: TRBJ1-2
size: many
CDR3: CAWSVRGTLGGYGYTF
DNA: TGTGCCTGGAGTGTACGCGGGACCCTTGGAGGCTATGGCTACACCTTC

D: TRBD2
V: TRBV15
J: TRBJ2-5
size: -
CDR3: CATDWEGTSGSGEETQYF
DNA: TGTGCCACCGACTGGGAGGGGACTAGCGGGAGTGGGGAAGAGACCCAGTACTTC

D: -
V: TRBV30
J: TRBJ1-6
size: many
CDR3: CAWSVSGPDSPLHF
DNA: TGTGCCTGGAGTGTTTCAGGGCCAGATTCACCCCTCCACTTT

D: -
V: TRBV24-1
J: TRBJ2-7
size: few
CDR3: CATSDWSPSGEQYF
DNA: TGTGCCACCAGTGATTGGTCACCCTCCGGCGAGCAGTACTTC

D: TRBD1
V: TRBV11-2
J: TRBJ1-6
size: -
CDR3: CASSRLGGTDNSPLHF
DNA: TGTGCCAGCAGCCGGTTGGGCGGGACAGATAATTCACCCCTCCACTTT

D: TRBD2
V: TRBV9
J: TRBJ2-2
size: few
CDR3: CASSVAGGLAGGNTGELFF
DNA: TGTGCCAGCAGCGTAGCTGGCGGACTAGCGGGAGGCAACACCGGGGAGCTGTTTTTT

D: -
V: TRBV28
J: TRBJ2-7
size: -
CDR3: CASSPPRRQAYEQYF
DNA: TGTGCCAGCAGTCCCCCCCGGCGGCAAGCCTACGAGCAGTACTTC

D: TRBD2
V: TRBV2
J: TRBJ2-5
size: many
CDR3: CASSGVAGVSQYF
DNA: TGTGCCAGCAGTGGGGTAGCGGGAGTGTCCCAGTACTTC

D: -
V: TRBV2
J: TRBJ2-7
size: many
CDR3: CASSVVAPGNEQYF
DNA: TGTGCCAGCAGTGTAGTGGCCCCCGGGAACGAGCAGTACTTC

D: -
V: TRBV18
J: TRBJ1-1
size: -
CDR3: CASSPSRGGRAEAFF
DNA: TGTGCCAGCTCACCGTCCCGTGGGGGTAGGGCTGAAGCTTTCTTT

D: -
V: TRBV7-6
J: TRBJ1-1
size: -
CDR3: CANSSPGRLNTEAFF
DNA: TGTGCCAACAGCTCCCCCGGTCGGCTGAACACTGAAGCTTTCTTT

D: TRBD2
V: TRBV10-3
J: TRBJ2-1
size: -
CDR3: CAIAGGSGSYEQFF
DNA: TGTGCCATCGCCGGGGGTAGCGGGAGCTATGAGCAGTTCTTC

D: TRBD1
V: TRBV29-1
J: TRBJ1-1
size: few
CDR3: CSVGTGVGTEAFF
DNA: TGCAGCGTTGGGACAGGGGTTGGCACTGAAGCTTTCTTT

D: TRBD1
V: TRBV10-3
J: TRBJ1-5
size: few
CDR3: CAIGDRGNQPQHF
DNA: TGTGCCATCGGGGACAGGGGAAATCAGCCCCAGCATTTT

D: TRBD1
V: TRBV10-3
J: TRBJ2-7
size: -
CDR3: CAISDWDRGCEQYF
DNA: TGTGCCATCAGTGACTGGGACAGGGGATGCGAGCAGTACTTC

D: -
V: TRBV10-3
J: TRBJ2-7
size: many
CDR3: CAISDVSGASSYEQYF
DNA: TGTGCCATCAGCGACGTCAGCGGAGCTAGCTCCTACGAGCAGTACTTC